This is a list of T cell receptor beta chains from one sample in a study of human T cells and chemical hapten exposure. TCRdb re-analysed the RACE reads in MiXCR, keeping a single row per CDR3 protein. The data show approximately 90,000 distinct CDR3 sequences, with roughly a quarter seen just once and 10% held by the top ten. The source was whole blood, collected in connection with sensitization to the hapten diphenylcyclopropenone (DPC). The receptors originated from a man aged 35-49 years with alopecia areata. Some clones in this sample may be carry-over from other donors' samples. The CDR3 runs from the conserved cysteine through the conserved F or W. A D gene is named only where the DNA matches it firmly. The size field is filled for only some rows; it gives once, few, many or a size class.

v_gene,abundance,j_gene,d_gene,CDR3aa,CDR3nt
TRBV4-1,NA,TRBJ2-7,NA,CASSQSSGLRSYEQYF,TGCGCCAGCAGCCAGTCTTCGGGACTCCGCTCCTACGAGCAGTACTTC
TRBV20-1,NA,TRBJ1-1,NA,CSAREHNTEAFF,TGCAGTGCTAGGGAGCATAACACTGAAGCTTTCTTT
TRBV20-1,few,TRBJ2-1,NA,CSARVKLARAHNEQFF,TGCAGTGCTAGAGTTAAATTGGCTAGGGCCCACAATGAGCAGTTCTTC
TRBV6-1,few,TRBJ1-1,NA,CASRSRPSGDTEAFF,TGTGCCAGCAGAAGTCGCCCGTCCGGCGACACTGAAGCTTTCTTT
TRBV20-1,NA,TRBJ2-3,NA,CSASKGDTQYF,TGCAGTGCTAGTAAGGGGGATACGCAGTATTTT
TRBV7-3,NA,TRBJ2-2,NA,CASSLTSSANTGELFF,TGTGCCAGCAGCTTAACGTCTAGCGCGAACACCGGGGAGCTGTTTTTT
TRBV6-2/TRBV6-3,NA,TRBJ1-1,NA,CASSISDRRPEAFF,TGTGCCAGCAGTATCTCGGACCGGCGGCCTGAAGCTTTCTTT
TRBV20-1,few,TRBJ2-7,NA,CSARDSGSSGGGEQYF,TGCAGTGCTAGAGATTCCGGAAGTAGCGGAGGGGGGGAGCAGTACTTC
TRBV7-9,NA,TRBJ2-3,TRBD1,CAGRTGGFTDTQYF,TGTGCCGGTCGGACAGGGGGCTTCACAGATACGCAGTATTTT
TRBV9,NA,TRBJ2-3,TRBD2,CANSTGLAGGTDTQYF,TGTGCCAACAGCACCGGACTAGCGGGGGGGACAGATACGCAGTATTTT
TRBV6-1,NA,TRBJ1-1,NA,CASSAPAPFTEAFF,TGTGCCAGCAGTGCGCCAGCACCTTTCACTGAAGCTTTCTTT
TRBV28,NA,TRBJ1-6,NA,CASSFRGPPHSPLHF,TGTGCCAGCAGTTTTAGAGGGCCGCCGCACTCACCCCTCCACTTT
TRBV18,NA,TRBJ2-7,TRBD1,CASSPGQGNYEQYF,TGTGCCAGCTCTCCGGGACAGGGGAACTACGAGCAGTACTTC
TRBV12-3/TRBV12-4,few,TRBJ1-5,NA,CASSFGNQPQHF,TGTGCCAGCAGTTTCGGCAATCAGCCCCAGCATTTT
TRBV12-3/TRBV12-4,NA,TRBJ1-6,TRBD1,CASSKGQGVSPLHF,TGTGCCAGCAGCAAGGGACAGGGAGTTTCACCCCTCCACTTT
TRBV12-3/TRBV12-4,NA,TRBJ2-1,NA,CASRRNREEFF,TGTGCCAGCAGGCGAAACAGGGAGGAGTTCTTC
TRBV28,NA,TRBJ2-7,NA,CASSLQGTSEQYF,TGTGCCAGCAGTTTACAAGGAACTAGCGAGCAGTACTTC
TRBV12-3/TRBV12-4,NA,TRBJ2-1,TRBD2,CASSTGLAGVNEQFF,TGTGCCAGCAGTACGGGACTAGCGGGAGTTAATGAGCAGTTCTTC
TRBV28,NA,TRBJ2-3,TRBD2,CASSLPFLAGGQGDTQYF,TGTGCCAGCAGTCTTCCTTTTTTAGCGGGAGGGCAAGGAGATACGCAGTATTTT
TRBV5-1,few,TRBJ1-1,TRBD1,CASSLLQGAVSTEAFF,TGCGCCAGCAGCTTGCTACAGGGGGCGGTATCCACTGAAGCTTTCTTT
TRBV4-1,NA,TRBJ2-3,TRBD2,CASSQVQAPSGRALDTQYF,TGCGCCAGCAGCCAAGTGCAAGCTCCTAGCGGGAGGGCCCTAGATACGCAGTATTTT
TRBV7-8,NA,TRBJ2-1,TRBD2,CASSFLRLANYNEQFF,TGTGCCAGCAGCTTTCTCCGACTAGCGAATTACAATGAGCAGTTCTTC
TRBV7-2,NA,TRBJ1-5,NA,CACSLAYPGRDQPQHF,TGTGCCTGCAGCTTAGCCTACCCAGGGAGGGATCAGCCCCAGCATTTT
TRBV5-4,NA,TRBJ2-5,NA,CASSLATETQYF,TGTGCCAGCAGCTTGGCCACAGAGACCCAGTACTTC
TRBV7-2,few,TRBJ2-4,NA,CASSLAVSGTGNIQYF,TGTGCCAGCAGCTTAGCTGTTAGCGGAACGGGAAACATTCAGTACTTC
TRBV12-3/TRBV12-4,few,TRBJ1-1,TRBD1,CASSIGGAGATEAFF,TGTGCCAGCAGCATAGGGGGCGCCGGGGCCACTGAAGCTTTCTTT
TRBV7-3,few,TRBJ2-5,TRBD2,CASSLASGSGETQYF,TGTGCCAGCAGCTTGGCTAGCGGGAGCGGGGAGACCCAGTACTTC
TRBV2,few,TRBJ2-2,TRBD2,CASSERASGVGELFF,TGTGCCAGCAGTGAGAGAGCTAGCGGGGTCGGGGAGCTGTTTTTT
TRBV14,NA,TRBJ2-1,NA,CASSQGRGYNEQFF,TGTGCCAGCAGCCAGGGACGGGGCTACAATGAGCAGTTCTTC
TRBV2,NA,TRBJ2-7,NA,CASSARGHSSYEQYF,TGTGCCAGCAGTGCCCGCGGGCACAGCTCCTACGAGCAGTACTTC
TRBV20-1,many,TRBJ2-3,TRBD2,CSAQTSGIADTQYF,TGCAGTGCCCAAACTAGCGGGATAGCAGATACGCAGTATTTT
TRBV20-1,NA,TRBJ1-6,TRBD1,CSASAQGQGRSPLHF,TGCAGTGCTAGCGCGCAGGGACAGGGGAGATCACCCCTCCACTTT
TRBV7-2,NA,TRBJ2-5,TRBD2,CASSLTGTSGIALQETQYF,TGTGCCAGCAGTCTAACCGGGACTAGCGGGATAGCGTTACAAGAGACCCAGTACTTC
TRBV12-3/TRBV12-4,few,TRBJ2-1,TRBD2,CASNPSSGSTHNEQFF,TGTGCCAGCAATCCTTCTAGCGGGAGTACGCACAATGAGCAGTTCTTC
TRBV12-3/TRBV12-4,NA,TRBJ2-1,TRBD2,CASSFQVAGDNEQFF,TGTGCCAGCAGTTTCCAGGTAGCGGGAGATAATGAGCAGTTCTTC
TRBV20-1,NA,TRBJ1-1,TRBD1,CSAPEVDRLNTEAFF,TGCAGTGCTCCCGAGGTGGACAGGCTGAACACTGAAGCTTTCTTT
TRBV28,NA,TRBJ2-1,NA,CASSLTSPYNEQFF,TGTGCCAGCAGTTTAACTAGCCCCTACAATGAGCAGTTCTTC
TRBV6-6,NA,TRBJ1-5,NA,CASSYSYRVDQPQHF,TGTGCCAGCAGTTACTCGTACAGGGTGGATCAGCCCCAGCATTTT
TRBV24-1,few,TRBJ2-3,NA,CATARGPTDTQYF,TGTGCCACCGCGCGGGGACCCACAGATACGCAGTATTTT